Listed here is a single T cell receptor beta chain. Its specificity is not known. The assay was run at deep level. Replicate PCRs run on sorted subsets employed approximately 180 ng DNA, about 27,000 T cell genomes. Profiled with immunoSEQ multiplex PCR; TCRdb holds only in-frame clones, not every one. Found here are 1,400,000 or so clones, approximately 98.5% of them singletons; the top ten hold around 0.38%. The data originate from a study of shared clonotypes between healthy human individuals. Study details: The study used three CD4 naive, three CD4 memory, two CD8 naive and one CD8 memory plate per donor.

Study conclusions and caveats: Unshared clonotypes carried lower generation probabilities than those common to all four donors.

CDR1 is SGHNT, CDR2 YYREEE, per germline (reference sequence). The CDR3 is 15 amino acids. J lost 6 bases, V lost 2 bases, and 7 bases had no gene match. This chain joins TRBV5-4 and TRBJ2-1; 8 positions match TRBD2. The clonotype was recovered from a man aged 25 to 40 in good health. Material for sequencing was naive CD4+ T cells sorted from blood. Subset defined: CD45RA+ positively selected. Here the CDR3 DNA reads TGTGCCAGCAGCTTCCCAGCGGGAGCACGCAATGAGCAGTTCTTC. Amino acid sequence: CASSFPAGARNEQFF.